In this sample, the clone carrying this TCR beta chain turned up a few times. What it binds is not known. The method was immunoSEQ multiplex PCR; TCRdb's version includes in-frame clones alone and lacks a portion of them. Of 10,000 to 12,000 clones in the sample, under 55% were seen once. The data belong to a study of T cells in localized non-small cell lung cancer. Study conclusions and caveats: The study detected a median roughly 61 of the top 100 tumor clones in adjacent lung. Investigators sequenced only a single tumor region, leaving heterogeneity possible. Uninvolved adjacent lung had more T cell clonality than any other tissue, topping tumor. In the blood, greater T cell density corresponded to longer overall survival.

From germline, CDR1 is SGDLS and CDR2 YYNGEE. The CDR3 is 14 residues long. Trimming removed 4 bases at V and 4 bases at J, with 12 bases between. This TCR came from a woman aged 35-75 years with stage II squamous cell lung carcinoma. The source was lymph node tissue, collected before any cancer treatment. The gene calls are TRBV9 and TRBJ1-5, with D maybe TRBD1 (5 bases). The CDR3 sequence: CASSSSGGNQPQHF. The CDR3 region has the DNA TGTGCCAGCAGCTCCTCCGGGGGAAATCAGCCCCAGCATTTT.